The 9 T cell receptor beta chains below come from one sample, sequenced in a study of blood T cell repertoires in COVID-19. Repertoires were generated with immunoSEQ multiplex PCR, while TCRdb's copy carries only in-frame clones and drops some. The profile shows hundreds of thousands of clones, 90% of them singletons. Source material: PBMCs or T cells enriched from blood (not recorded which). These receptors were taken from a woman in her late teens or twenties with acute COVID-19.

The CDR3 nucleotides are TGTGCCAGCAACCCCACAGGGGGCCCCTACGAGCAGTACTTC. Its protein is CASNPTGGPYEQYF. The V and J genes are TRBV9 and TRBJ2-7; 9 bases are a match to TRBD1. With 6 bases clipped from V and 2 bases from J, the junction kept 6 bases outside the gene matches. The germline V gene encodes CDR1 SGDLS and CDR2 YYNGEE. This CDR3 spans 14 amino acids.

V usage is TRBV6-5 and J usage is TRBJ1-2; 7 bases are shared with TRBD1. With 6 bases clipped from V and 4 bases from J, the junction kept 8 bases outside the gene matches. Per the germline V gene, CDR1 is MNHEY and CDR2 is SVGAGI. CDR3 length equals 14 residues. CDR3 region: CASRKQGMLYGYTF. CDR3 bases: TGTGCCAGCAGGAAACAGGGGATGCTCTATGGCTACACCTTC.

As concerns this clone: This sample includes further DNA sequences coding for the same CDR3. The V call is TRBV28, the J call TRBJ1-6; 7 bases are a match to TRBD1. The trim removed 5 bases at V and 5 bases at J, leaving 6 bases unmatched. Germline V gene sequence: CDR1 MDHEN, CDR2 SYDVKM. The CDR3 has 15 residues. CDR3 protein: CASSLPTGHNSPLHF. Written as DNA, the CDR3 is TGTGCCAGCAGTCTCCCGACAGGGCATAATTCACCCCTCCACTTT.

V gene TRBV14 combines with J gene TRBJ1-2; TRBD1 matches 8 bases. This CDR3 region has 13 residues. From germline, CDR1 is SGHDN and CDR2 FVKESK. J lost 4 bases, V lost 5 bases, and 3 bases had no gene match. CDR3 residues: CASSSDRAYGYTF. The CDR3 nucleotides are TGTGCCAGCAGCTCGGACAGGGCCTATGGCTACACCTTC.

This chain joins TRBV5-1 and TRBJ2-7; TRBD2 matches 7 bases. V lost 7 bases and J lost 0; bases outside the gene matches: 13. Germline CDR1 is SGHRS and CDR2 is YFSETQ. The length of the CDR3 is 16 residues. The CDR3, as DNA: TGCGCCAGCTCTGCTAGGGCGCGGGGGAGCTCCTACGAGCAGTACTTC. It encodes CASSARARGSSYEQYF.

This sequence joins TRBV27 and TRBJ2-3; D perhaps matches TRBD2 (5 bases). V was pared by 5 bases and J by 2 bases, with 11 bases between. The length of the CDR3 is 14 residues. CDR1 and CDR2 from the germline V gene are MNHEY and SMNVEV (reference sequence). In DNA, the CDR3 is TGTGCCAGCAGTCCAACTAGGTTCACAGATACGCAGTATTTT. Its protein is CASSPTRFTDTQYF.

The chain links TRBV18 to TRBJ2-7; 12 nucleotides match TRBD2. With V trimmed by 5 bases and J by 0 bases, 2 bases remained unmatched. From germline, CDR1 is KGHSH and CDR2 LQKENI. The CDR3 runs to 15 residues. The CDR3 DNA follows: TGTGCCAGCTCAGCGACTAGCGGGAGCTCCTACGAGCAGTACTTC. Protein: CASSATSGSSYEQYF.

The chain uses TRBV29-1 and TRBJ2-3; 7 bases align to TRBD2. Germline trimming cut 7 bases from V and 3 bases from J; bases unmatched to any gene: 10. There are 14 residues in the CDR3. CDR1 is SQVTM, CDR2 ANQGSEA, per germline. In nucleotides, the CDR3 is TGCAGCGGCTCCGAAGCGGGATTTACAGATACGCAGTATTTT. It encodes CSGSEAGFTDTQYF.

This chain joins TRBV7-2 and TRBJ2-1; 8 nucleotides match TRBD2. Germline-derived CDR1 and CDR2 are SGHTA and FQGNSA. After removal of 2 bases from V and 5 bases from J, the junction contained 8 bases not matched to a gene. The CDR3 is 16 residues long. For the CDR3, the DNA is TGTGCCAGCAGCTTAAGACTAGCGTCGGTTAACAATGAGCAGTTCTTC. Amino acids: CASSLRLASVNNEQFF.